This T cell receptor beta chain was sequenced during a study of T cell repertoires in cytomegalovirus infection. TCRdb independently ran MiXCR on the reads; one entry per CDR3 protein. Of about 230,000 distinct CDR3 sequences listed, 6.5% are singletons. The CDR3 length is 15 residues. Germline assignment: CDR1 SNHLY and CDR2 FYNNEI. J lost 5 bases, V lost 3 bases, and 7 bases had no gene match. The chain joins TRBV2 to TRBJ1-1, with 9 bases identical to TRBD1. The source of this sequence is a human donor in good health (CMV status not recorded). Some clones in this sample may be carry-over from other donors' samples. Sequenced: PBMCs. CDR3 amino acids: CASSERGQGRTEAFF. In DNA, the CDR3 is TGTGCCAGCAGTGAGCGGGGACAGGGTAGGACTGAAGCTTTCTTT.